This TCR beta chain appears in the sequencing data of a study of blood T cell repertoires in COVID-19. Turning to the study itself: The United States, Italy and Spain provided the acute and convalescent COVID-19 samples.

Only in-frame clones appear in the TCRdb table, and some are missing; sequencing was by immunoSEQ multiplex PCR. The sample includes hundreds of thousands of clones, around 89% of them seen just once. This CDR3 region has 14 residues. Per germline, CDR1 LNHDA and CDR2 SQIVND (reference sequence). V lost 4 bases to trimming and J lost 0 bases, with 10 bases between them. This sequence was found in a woman younger than 30 who had recovered from COVID-19. Sequencing was done on a sample of PBMCs or T cells enriched from blood (not recorded which). The V call is TRBV19, the J call TRBJ2-7, with a weak D call TRBD1 (6 bases). The DNA for the CDR3 is TGTGCCAGTAGTAGCGGACAGACCTCCTACGAGCAGTACTTC. Amino acid sequence: CASSSGQTSYEQYF. Using reference TRBV19 and TRBJ2-7 for the parts outside the CDR3, the full variable domain is DGGITQSPKYLFRKEGQNVTLSCEQNLNHDAMYWYRQDPGQGLRLIYYSQIVNDFQKGDIAEGYSVSREKKESFPLTVTSAQKNPTAFYLCASSSGQTSYEQYFGPGTRLTVT.